The entry below describes one T cell receptor (beta chain). The data originate from a study of tumor-infiltrating lymphocytes in primary liver carcinoma. From approximately 20-30 mg of unsorted bulk tissue, DNA and RNA were co-extracted together. Reverse transcription of roughly 0.5 ug total RNA with a constant-region primer produced TCR beta cDNA. It was through three nested multiplex PCR rounds of slightly modified ARM-PCR that TCR beta libraries arose. The study ran its first two PCR rounds for roughly 11 cycles each, using TRBV1-TRBV30 forward primers and a C-beta reverse primer. TCRdb re-called the multiplex PCR reads with MiXCR, one entry per CDR3 protein. The sample carries tens of thousands of distinct CDR3 sequences, 77% recorded once. V lost 7 bases to trimming and J lost 4 bases, with 24 bases between them. This CDR3 is 16 amino acids long. Germline assignment: CDR1 SQVTM and CDR2 ANQGSEA.

The source of this sequence is a woman aged 30 to 39 with primary liver carcinoma and hepatitis B virus infection. The chain employs TRBV29-1 and TRBJ2-3; maybe TRBD2 (6 bases). Sequencing was done on a sample of liver tumor tissue from sampling region 5. Regarding subset: tumor region T5, tumor centre. The DNA for the CDR3 is TGCAGCGCCTCCCGGTCTGACGGGAGTAGATCAGATACGCAGTATTTT. It codes for CSASRSDGSRSDTQYF.